The 17 T cell receptor beta chains below were found in one sample sequenced in a study of OX40 agonist ivuxolimab in advanced cancers. Sequencing used immunoSEQ multiplex PCR; TCRdb keeps in-frame clones, though not all of them. In the table there are 65,000 to 95,000 clones, approximately 88% of which are singletons. The sequences come from CD4+ or CD8+ T cells sorted from blood, collected in a trial of the OX40 agonist ivuxolimab. Receptors were obtained from an adult with an advanced solid tumor such as melanoma, head and neck, liver or kidney cancer.

DNA of the CDR3: TGTGCCAGTAGTATGGGCGAGACCCAGTACTTC. Protein: CASSMGETQYF. The rearrangement joins TRBV19 to TRBJ2-5; D is ambiguous. The V end was cut by 3 bases, the J end by 5 bases, with 4 bases between. The CDR3 consists of 11 residues. Germline-derived CDR1 and CDR2 are LNHDA and SQIVND (reference sequence).

The CDR3 region has the DNA TGTGCCAGCAGCTTAGAGGGACAGGGAATTGCACCCCTCCACTTT. Translation: CASSLEGQGIAPLHF. The chain uses TRBV11-2 and TRBJ1-6; 9 bases fit TRBD1. J lost 11 bases, V lost 0 bases, and 5 bases had no gene match. CDR1 is SGHAT, CDR2 FQNNGV, per germline. The CDR3 contains 15 residues.

V is TRBV7-6 and J is TRBJ2-1; 8 nucleotides align to TRBD2. The CDR3 totals 17 residues. Germline V lookup: CDR1 SGHVS, CDR2 FNYEAQ. The V gene end was trimmed by 0 bases and the J gene end by 0 bases; junction bases not matched to a gene: 4. This CDR3 reads CASSLASAGVSYNEQFF. CDR3 nucleotides: TGTGCCAGCAGCTTAGCTTCAGCGGGGGTCTCCTACAATGAGCAGTTCTTC.

The V gene is TRBV5-1, the J gene TRBJ2-3, with D possibly TRBD2 on 6 matching bases. Trimming stripped 0 bases from V and 6 bases from J, with 14 bases between. The germline CDR1 and CDR2 sequences are SGHRS and YFSETQ. The CDR3 length is 15 residues. CDR3 sequence: CASSLEGGVDDTQYF. In nucleotides, the CDR3 is TGCGCCAGCAGCTTGGAAGGCGGGGTGGACGATACGCAGTATTTT.

The V gene is TRBV7-9, the J gene TRBJ1-1, with a tentative D call TRBD1 (6 bases). Trimming removed 1 base at V and 10 bases at J, with 13 bases between. Germline values: CDR1 SEHNR, CDR2 FQNEAQ (reference sequence). This CDR3 region has 13 residues. CDR3 residues: CASSLEGGAGAFF. The CDR3 region has the DNA TGTGCCAGCAGCTTAGAGGGGGGGGCCGGAGCTTTCTTT.

Remarks on this clone: This CDR3 is also generated by other DNA sequences in the sample. This chain joins TRBV10-2 and TRBJ1-1, with D possibly matching TRBD1 (6 bases). This CDR3 is 13 amino acids long. Trimming removed 6 bases from V and 0 bases from J, with 8 bases in between. Germline V gene data show CDR1 as WSHSY and CDR2 as SAAADI. The CDR3 DNA is TGCGCCAGCAGAGGGACACTGAACACTGAAGCTTTCTTT. This sequence encodes CASRGTLNTEAFF.

This clone was picked up one time. The chain combines TRBV9 with TRBJ1-2; D not certain. The CDR3 is 12 residues long. Germline V gene sequence: CDR1 SGDLS, CDR2 YYNGEE. V lost 2 bases and J 8 bases, leaving 10 bases between the germline ends. Here the CDR3 DNA reads TGTGCCAGCAGCGTGGTTAGGCCAGGCTACACCTTC. This gives the protein CASSVVRPGYTF.

This clone has more than one count but fewer than ten. This chain uses TRBV7-9 with TRBJ1-2; D gene unclear. Trimming pared 0 bases from V and 2 bases from J, leaving 4 bases between. The germline gives CDR1 SEHNR, CDR2 FQNEAQ (reference sequence). The CDR3 is 13 residues long. CDR3 amino acids: CASSLAGNYGYTF. The CDR3 coding sequence is TGTGCCAGCAGCTTAGCGGGGAACTATGGCTACACCTTC.

DNA of the CDR3: TGCGCCAGCAGTCTCCCCGCCGGGACATTCAACGAGCAGTACTTC. Protein sequence: CASSLPAGTFNEQYF. This chain joins TRBV5-1 and TRBJ2-7, with D maybe TRBD1 (6 bases). The V gene lost 5 bases and the J gene lost 5 bases, with 20 bases spanning the gap. Germline V gene lookup returns CDR1 SGHRS and CDR2 YFSETQ. This CDR3 has 15 amino acids.

The chain joins TRBV5-4 to TRBJ2-3, with 7 nucleotides matching TRBD2. This CDR3 is 14 amino acids long. The germline V gene encodes CDR1 SGHNT and CDR2 YYREEE (reference sequence). Trimming took 2 bases from V and 6 from J; bases not matched to a gene: 6. In DNA, the CDR3 is TGTGCCAGCAGCTTCTTAGGGGAGGGGGATACGCAGTATTTT. Translated: CASSFLGEGDTQYF.

The genes are TRBV14 and TRBJ2-3, with 12 bases aligning to TRBD2. CDR1 is SGHDN, CDR2 FVKESK, per germline. The CDR3 covers 15 residues. Trimming removed 6 bases from V and 3 bases from J; junction bases left unmatched: 4. The CDR3 nucleotides read TGTGCCAGCAGTTGGACTAGCGGGGTAACAGATACGCAGTATTTT. This translates into CASSWTSGVTDTQYF.

V usage is TRBV5-1 and J usage is TRBJ2-7; D is unresolved. Trimming removed 1 base at V and 5 bases at J, with 13 bases between. CDR1 is SGHRS and CDR2 is YFSETQ in the germline V gene. There are 14 residues in the CDR3. The CDR3 is CASSLWVAEDEQYF. In nucleotides, the CDR3 is TGCGCCAGCAGCTTGTGGGTAGCCGAGGACGAGCAGTACTTC.

This clone turned up a few times. Additional DNA sequences in this sample encode the identical CDR3. The rearrangement joins TRBV7-9 to TRBJ1-5; D call uncertain. The CDR3 covers 13 residues. Trimming took 0 bases from V and 5 from J, leaving 5 bases between them. The germline V gene has CDR1 SEHNR and CDR2 FQNEAQ (reference sequence). The CDR3 DNA reads as TGTGCCAGCAGCTTAGCCGGGGATCAGCCCCAGCATTTT. This translates into CASSLAGDQPQHF.

The chain links TRBV28 to TRBJ1-3, with 7 nucleotides matching TRBD1. The length of the CDR3 is 14 residues. CDR1 is MDHEN and CDR2 is SYDVKM in the germline V gene. J was trimmed by 1 base and V by 8 bases; bases with no gene match: 5. CDR3 region: CASYHRGSGNTIYF. DNA of the CDR3: TGTGCCAGCTACCACAGGGGTTCTGGAAACACCATATATTTT.

The chain carries TRBV5-1 and TRBJ2-7; D unclear. V was clipped by 1 base and J by 2 bases, with 7 bases between them. The CDR3 has 13 amino acids. Germline CDR1 reads SGHRS; CDR2 reads YFSETQ. The CDR3 nucleotides read TGCGCCAGCAGCTTGCAAATCCCCTACGAGCAGTACTTC. Amino acid sequence: CASSLQIPYEQYF.

This clone occurred once. The V gene is TRBV25-1, the J gene TRBJ1-1, with D maybe TRBD1 (5 bases). V lost 1 base to trimming and J lost 5 bases, with 11 bases between them. CDR1 and CDR2 from the germline V gene are MGHDK and SYGVNS. This CDR3 has 14 amino acids. The CDR3 spells CASSEWGGGTEAFF. In DNA, the CDR3 is TGTGCCAGCAGTGAATGGGGGGGAGGGACTGAAGCTTTCTTT.

This clone was counted a few times. This chain joins TRBV9 and TRBJ1-6, with D hard to call. Trimming removed 2 bases from V and 10 bases from J, with 10 bases in between. Germline CDR1 is SGDLS and CDR2 is YYNGEE. The CDR3 runs 13 residues. The CDR3 region is CASSVRRNSPLHF. DNA for the CDR3: TGTGCCAGCAGCGTCCGCAGAAACTCACCCCTCCACTTT.